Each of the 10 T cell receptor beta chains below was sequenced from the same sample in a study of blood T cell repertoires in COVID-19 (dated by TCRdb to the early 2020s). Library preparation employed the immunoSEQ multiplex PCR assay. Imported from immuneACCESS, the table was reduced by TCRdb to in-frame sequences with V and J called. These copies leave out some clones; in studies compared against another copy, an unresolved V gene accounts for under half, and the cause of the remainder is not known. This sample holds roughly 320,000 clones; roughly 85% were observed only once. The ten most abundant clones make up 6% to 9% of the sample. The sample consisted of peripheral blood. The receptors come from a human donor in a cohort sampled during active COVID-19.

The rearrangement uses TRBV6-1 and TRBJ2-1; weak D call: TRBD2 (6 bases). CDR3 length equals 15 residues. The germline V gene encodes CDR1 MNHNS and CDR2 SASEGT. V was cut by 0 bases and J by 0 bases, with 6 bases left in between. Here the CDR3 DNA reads TGTGCCAGCAGTGAAGCGGGGGGCTCCTACAATGAGCAGTTCTTC. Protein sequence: CASSEAGGSYNEQFF.

The chain's CDR3 is CASRSGEIENSPLHF. The CDR3 nucleotides read TGTGCCAGCAGGTCAGGGGAGATTGAGAATTCACCCCTCCACTTT. The rearrangement joins TRBV7-9 to TRBJ1-6, with a weak D call TRBD1 (6 bases). V lost 6 bases and J 7 bases, leaving 16 bases between the germline ends. CDR1 and CDR2 (germline): SEHNR, FQNEAQ (reference sequence). The CDR3 is made up of 15 amino acids. Supplemented by reference TRBV7-9 and TRBJ1-6, the full variable domain reads DTGVSQNPRHKITKRGQNVTFRCDPISEHNRLYWYRQTLGQGPEFLTYFQNEAQLEKSRLLSDRFSAERPKGSFSTLEIQRTEQGDSAMYLCASRSGEIENSPLHFGNGTRLTVT.

The DNA for the CDR3 is TGTGCCTGGAGCCCCGGGACTAGCGGGTACAATGAGCAGTTCTTC. Protein: CAWSPGTSGYNEQFF. The chain couples TRBV30 to TRBJ2-1; 12 nucleotides agree with TRBD2. The CDR3 runs 15 residues. Germline CDR1 reads GTSNPN; CDR2 reads SVGIG (reference sequence). After removal of 3 bases from V and 4 bases from J, the junction contained 4 bases not matched to a gene. Supplemented by reference TRBV30 and TRBJ2-1, the full variable domain reads SQTIHQWPATLVQPVGSPLSLECTVEGTSNPNLYWYRQAAGRGLQLLFYSVGIGQISSEVPQNLSASRPQDRQFILSSKKLLLSDSGFYLCAWSPGTSGYNEQFFGPGTRLTVL.

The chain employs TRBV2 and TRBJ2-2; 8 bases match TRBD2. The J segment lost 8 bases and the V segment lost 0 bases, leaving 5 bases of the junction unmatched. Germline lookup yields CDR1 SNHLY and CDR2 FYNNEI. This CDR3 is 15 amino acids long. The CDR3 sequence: CASSEALAGRGELFF. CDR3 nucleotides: TGTGCCAGCAGTGAAGCGTTAGCGGGGAGGGGGGAGCTGTTTTTT.

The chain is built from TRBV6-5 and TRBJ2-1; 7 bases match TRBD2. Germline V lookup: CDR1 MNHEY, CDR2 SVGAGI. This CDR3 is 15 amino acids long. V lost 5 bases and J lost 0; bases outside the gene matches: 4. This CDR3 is CASSTSASSYNEQFF. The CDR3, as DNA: TGTGCCAGCAGTACTAGCGCCAGCTCCTACAATGAGCAGTTCTTC.

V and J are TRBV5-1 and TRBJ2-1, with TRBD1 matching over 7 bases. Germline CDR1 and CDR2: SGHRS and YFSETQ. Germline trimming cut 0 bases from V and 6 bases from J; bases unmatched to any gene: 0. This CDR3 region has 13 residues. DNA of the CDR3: TGCGCCAGCAGCTTGGCAGGGGGCAATGAGCAGTTCTTC. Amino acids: CASSLAGGNEQFF. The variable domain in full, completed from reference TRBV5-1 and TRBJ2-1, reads KAGVTQTPRYLIKTRGQQVTLSCSPISGHRSVSWYQQTPGQGLQFLFEYFSETQRNKGNFPGRFSGRQFSNSRSEMNVSTLELGDSALYLCASSLAGGNEQFFGPGTRLTVL.

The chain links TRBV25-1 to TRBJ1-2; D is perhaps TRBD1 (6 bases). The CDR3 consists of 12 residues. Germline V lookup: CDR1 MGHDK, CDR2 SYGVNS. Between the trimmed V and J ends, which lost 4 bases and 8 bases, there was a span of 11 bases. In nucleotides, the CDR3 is TGTGCCAGCAGTGGAGGGGGTCTCGGCTACACCTTC. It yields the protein CASSGGGLGYTF.

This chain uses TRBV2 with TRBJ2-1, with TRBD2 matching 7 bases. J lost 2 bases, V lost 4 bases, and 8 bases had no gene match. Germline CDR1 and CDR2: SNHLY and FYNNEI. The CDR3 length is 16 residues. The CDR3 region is CASSGQAGKPYNEQFF. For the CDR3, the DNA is TGTGCCAGCAGTGGACAAGCGGGGAAGCCCTACAATGAGCAGTTCTTC. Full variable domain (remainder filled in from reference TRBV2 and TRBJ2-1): EPEVTQTPSHQVTQMGQEVILRCVPISNHLYFYWYRQILGQKVEFLVSFYNNEISEKSEIFDDQFSVERPDGSNFTLKIRSTKLEDSAMYFCASSGQAGKPYNEQFFGPGTRLTVL.

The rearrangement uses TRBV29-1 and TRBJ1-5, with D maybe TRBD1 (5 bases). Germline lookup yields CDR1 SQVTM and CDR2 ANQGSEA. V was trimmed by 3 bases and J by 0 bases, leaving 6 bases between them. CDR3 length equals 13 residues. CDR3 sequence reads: CSVDTGSNQPQHF. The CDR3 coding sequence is TGCAGCGTTGATACAGGTAGCAATCAGCCCCAGCATTTT.

The CDR3 region has the DNA TGTGCCGCCAAAGGGGACACCATGAACACTGAAGCTTTCTTT. This encodes CAAKGDTMNTEAFF. The chain carries TRBV2 and TRBJ1-1; possibly TRBD1 for D (6 bases). This CDR3 contains 14 residues. Germline V gene data show CDR1 as SNHLY and CDR2 as FYNNEI. Trimming left V 11 bases short and J 0 bases short, with 16 bases between.